The source of this T cell receptor beta chain is a study of shared clonotypes between healthy human individuals. As regards this clone: The antigen is not known.

This CDR3 is built from 18 residues. Every donor, a Caucasian adult, lived in Nashville, Tennessee. The assay used deep level. PCR replicates performed on unsorted PBMC used roughly 320 ng DNA, around 30,000 T cell genomes. TCRdb's table, derived via immunoSEQ multiplex PCR, lists solely in-frame clones and lacks some. The sample lists 500,000 to 650,000 clones, roughly 79% occurring once. Overall study findings and caveats: Clonotype sharing among donors was thought likely to change with sequencing depth.

The clonotype originates from a woman in her 40s in good health. Some clones in this sample may be carry-over from other donors' samples. Sequenced: PBMCs. The chain is built from TRBV7-5 and TRBJ2-7; the table's D call, TRBD2, was not checked against the DNA. TRBV7-5 is an annotated pseudogene. CDR3 bases: TGTGCCAGAACCAAGACTAGCGGGAGGGCCGGATACGCCTACGAGCAGTACTTC. Translated: CARTKTSGRAGYAYEQYF.